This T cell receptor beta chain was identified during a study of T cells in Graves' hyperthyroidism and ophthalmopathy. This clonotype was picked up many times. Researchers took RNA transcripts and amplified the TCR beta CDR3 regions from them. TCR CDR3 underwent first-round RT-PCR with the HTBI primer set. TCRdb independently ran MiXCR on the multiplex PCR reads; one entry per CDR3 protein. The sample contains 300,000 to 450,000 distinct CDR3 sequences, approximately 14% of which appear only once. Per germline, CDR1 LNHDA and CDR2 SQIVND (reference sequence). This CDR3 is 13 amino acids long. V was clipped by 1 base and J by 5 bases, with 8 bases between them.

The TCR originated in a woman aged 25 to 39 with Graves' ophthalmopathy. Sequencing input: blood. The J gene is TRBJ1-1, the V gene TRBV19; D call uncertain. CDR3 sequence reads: CASSIVRTTEAFF. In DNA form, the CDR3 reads TGTGCCAGTAGTATAGTTCGGACGACTGAAGCTTTCTTT.